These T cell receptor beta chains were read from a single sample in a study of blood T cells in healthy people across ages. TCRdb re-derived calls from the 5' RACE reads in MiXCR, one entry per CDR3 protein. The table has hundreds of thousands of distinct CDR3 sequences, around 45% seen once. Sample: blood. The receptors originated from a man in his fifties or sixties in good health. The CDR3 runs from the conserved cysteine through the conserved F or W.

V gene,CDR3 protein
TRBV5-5,CASSFSGVFGEKLFF
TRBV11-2,CASSLRAGSHTDTQYF
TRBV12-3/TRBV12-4,CASSIATGRETQYF
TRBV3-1,CASSPGLAGTGNEQFF
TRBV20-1,CSANKQETQYF
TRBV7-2,CASSSSSRTSGNEQFF
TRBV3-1,CASSFVVQGGNEQFF
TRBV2,CASSDGVRGGPQHF
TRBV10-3,CAIRASGGEDLRNTDTQYF
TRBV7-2,CASSLLGEDWNEQFF
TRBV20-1,CSARGGLADPSYNEQFF
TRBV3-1,CASSQDNPGGTVTYEQYF
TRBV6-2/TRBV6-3,CASSYDVLKAETQYF
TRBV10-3,CAISLDRGTGELFF
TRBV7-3,CASSLPRTSGLNEQFF
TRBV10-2,CASSESGLRGGTDTQYF
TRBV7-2,CASSPDRTNYGYTF
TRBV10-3,CAISATNEKLFF
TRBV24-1,CATSDYRGFHQPQHF
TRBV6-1,CASSEGTVTNEQFF
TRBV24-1,CATSDSEFGRGACCSYEQYF
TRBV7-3,CASSQREGNEQFF
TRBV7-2,CASSLSWVGGDSYEQYF
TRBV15,CATSSDGGPYNEQFF
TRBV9,CASSKRGTGDEQFF
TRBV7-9,CASSQETGSEAFF
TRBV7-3,CASSLTAYGDEQFF
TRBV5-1,CASSSRPLYEQYF
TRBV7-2,CASSRDLGVDYGYTF
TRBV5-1,CASRQPGQGDIQYF
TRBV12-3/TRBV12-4,CASSFLETGGEKLFF
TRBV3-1,CASSGAVREQYF
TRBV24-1,CATSDPKQYTGELFF
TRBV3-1,CASSQPGTGDDEQYF
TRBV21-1,CASSKVGGGTDNEQYF
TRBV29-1,CSVEANDSEVFF
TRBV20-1,CSASSGVNSPLHF
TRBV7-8,CASRIGRGGRRETQYF
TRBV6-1,CASSETLYGYTF
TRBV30,CAWVLAKNIQYF
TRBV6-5,CASSYSGGVTFF
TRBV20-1,CSARERGGRDTQYF
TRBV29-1,CSVQGTVTSYNEQFF
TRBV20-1,CSATRGDQLSYEQYF
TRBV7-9,CASSLAAVAGGLSEQYF
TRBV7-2,CASSLQGFANEKLFF
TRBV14,CASSQSPRSSYEQYF
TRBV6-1,CASLTGQLTDTQYF
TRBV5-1,CASSLATASYEQYF
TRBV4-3,CASSQGGGPGETQYF
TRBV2,CASIASGANVLTF
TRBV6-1,CASSARLGTGLSYEQYF
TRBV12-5,CASGLGGVGNEQYF
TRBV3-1,CANSQASGRETQYF
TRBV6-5,CASSYGRVTSFQETQYF